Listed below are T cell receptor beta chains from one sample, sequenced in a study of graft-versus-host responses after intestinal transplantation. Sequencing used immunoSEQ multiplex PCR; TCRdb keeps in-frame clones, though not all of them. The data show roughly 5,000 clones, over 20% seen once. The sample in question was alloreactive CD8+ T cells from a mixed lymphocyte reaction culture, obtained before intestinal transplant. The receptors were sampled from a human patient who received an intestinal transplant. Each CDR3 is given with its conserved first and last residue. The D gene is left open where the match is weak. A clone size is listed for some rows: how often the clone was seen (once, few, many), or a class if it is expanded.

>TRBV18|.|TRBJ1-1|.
CASSPHLRALNSPNTEAFF
TGTGCCAGCTCACCGCACCTCAGGGCACTGAATAGTCCGAACACTGAAGCTTTCTTT
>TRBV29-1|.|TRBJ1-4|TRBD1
CSAGTGSEKLFF
TGCAGCGCCGGGACAGGGTCTGAAAAACTGTTTTTT
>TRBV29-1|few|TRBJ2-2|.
CSVEAMGTGELFF
TGCAGCGTCGAGGCAATGGGCACCGGGGAGCTGTTTTTT
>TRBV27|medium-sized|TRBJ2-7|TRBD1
CASSLLPGQGVLEQYF
TGTGCCAGCAGTTTATTGCCGGGACAGGGTGTATTGGAGCAGTACTTC
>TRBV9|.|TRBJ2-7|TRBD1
CASSVGTGPTYEQYF
TGTGCCAGCAGCGTTGGGACAGGTCCGACCTACGAGCAGTACTTC
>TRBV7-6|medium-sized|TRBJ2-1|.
CASSLAGAEFF
TGTGCCAGCAGCTTAGCGGGAGCGGAGTTCTTC
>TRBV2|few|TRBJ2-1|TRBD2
CASSASGSSYNEQFF
TGTGCCAGCAGCGCAAGCGGGAGCTCCTACAATGAGCAGTTCTTC
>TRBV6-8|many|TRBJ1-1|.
CASRENTEAFF
TGTGCCAGCAGAGAGAACACTGAAGCTTTCTTT
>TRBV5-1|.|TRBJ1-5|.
CASSLAAGNQPQHF
TGTGCCAGCAGCTTGGCCGCAGGCAATCAGCCCCAGCATTTT
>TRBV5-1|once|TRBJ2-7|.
CASSFRPPEFYLSYEQYF
TGCGCCAGCAGCTTCCGGCCCCCGGAGTTCTACCTCTCCTACGAGCAGTACTTC
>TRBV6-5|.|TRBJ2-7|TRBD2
CASSFASGYEQYF
TGTGCCAGCAGTTTTGCTAGCGGCTACGAGCAGTACTTC
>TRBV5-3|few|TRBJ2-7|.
CASSFGDLTYEQYF
TGTGCCAGCAGCTTCGGGGATCTAACCTACGAGCAGTACTTC
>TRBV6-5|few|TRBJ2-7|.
CASSYGGQSYEQYF
TGTGCCAGCAGTTACGGAGGACAGTCCTACGAGCAGTACTTC
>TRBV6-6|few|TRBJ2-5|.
CASSSLGTPGETQYF
TGTGCCAGCAGTTCCCTCGGGACTCCCGGGGAGACCCAGTACTTC
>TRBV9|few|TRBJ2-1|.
CASSDSSSNEQFF
TGTGCCAGCAGCGACTCTAGCTCCAATGAGCAGTTCTTC
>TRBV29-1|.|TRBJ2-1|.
CSVIPPGGGSWHEQFF
TGCAGCGTTATCCCCCCTGGGGGCGGGAGCTGGCATGAGCAGTTCTTC
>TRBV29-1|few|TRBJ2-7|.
CSVASDSAYEQYF
TGCAGCGTCGCTTCGGACAGCGCCTACGAGCAGTACTTC
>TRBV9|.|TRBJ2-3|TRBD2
CASSGTSALTDTQYF
TGTGCCAGCAGCGGAACTAGCGCCCTCACAGATACGCAGTATTTT
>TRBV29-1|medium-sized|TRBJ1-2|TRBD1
CSVGGQGANGYTF
TGCAGCGTTGGTGGACAGGGGGCAAATGGCTACACCTTC
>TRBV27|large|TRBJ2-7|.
CASSLWTGTYEQYF
TGTGCCAGCAGTTTATGGACGGGGACCTACGAGCAGTACTTC
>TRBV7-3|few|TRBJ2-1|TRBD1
CASSPRTGSYNEQFF
TGTGCCAGCAGCCCCCGGACAGGCTCCTACAATGAGCAGTTCTTC
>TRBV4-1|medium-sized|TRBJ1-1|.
CASSPIGSLTEAFF
TGCGCCAGCAGCCCCATCGGCAGCCTCACTGAAGCTTTCTTT
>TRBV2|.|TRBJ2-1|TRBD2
CASSDGGGNNEQFF
TGTGCCAGCAGTGATGGGGGAGGGAACAATGAGCAGTTCTTC
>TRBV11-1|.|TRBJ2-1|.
CASSLGVVPPYNEQFF
TGTGCCAGCAGCTTAGGTGTAGTACCCCCCTACAATGAGCAGTTCTTC
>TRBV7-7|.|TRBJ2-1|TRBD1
CASSLGQGGYNEQFF
TGTGCTAGCAGCTTAGGACAGGGGGGGTACAATGAGCAGTTCTTC
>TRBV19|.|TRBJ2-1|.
CASSLRTAYNEQFF
TGTGCCAGTAGTTTAAGGACAGCGTACAATGAGCAGTTCTTC
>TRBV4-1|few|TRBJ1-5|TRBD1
CASSQGTGGYSNQPQHF
TGCGCCAGCAGCCAAGGGACAGGGGGTTATAGCAATCAGCCCCAGCATTTT
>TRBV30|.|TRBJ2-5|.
CAWTPTTSYQGTQYF
TGTGCCTGGACCCCAACGACTTCGTACCAAGGGACCCAGTACTTC
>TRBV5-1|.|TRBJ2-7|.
CASSLNGPYEQYF
TGCGCCAGCAGCTTGAACGGTCCCTACGAGCAGTACTTC
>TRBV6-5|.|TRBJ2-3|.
CASSYTRDTQYF
TGTGCCAGCAGTTACACCAGGGATACGCAGTATTTT
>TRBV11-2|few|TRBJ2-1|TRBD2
CASSSPGLDNEQFF
TGTGCCAGCAGCTCCCCGGGACTAGACAATGAGCAGTTCTTC
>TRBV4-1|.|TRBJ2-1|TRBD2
CASSYLAGAPINEQFF
TGCGCCAGCAGCTACCTAGCGGGAGCACCAATTAATGAGCAGTTCTTC